These T cell receptor beta chains were read from a single sample in a study of vaccination and CD4 T cells after COVID-19. What these receptors recognize is not known. TCRdb fed the PCR reads into MiXCR, producing one record per CDR3 protein. The sample holds about 3,800 distinct CDR3 sequences, approximately 15% seen once. Sequencing was carried out using CD4+ T cells from blood, cultured in vitro. The receptors were gathered from a human donor who had recovered from COVID-19. The CDR3 runs from the conserved cysteine through the conserved F or W. D genes are given only for firm matches.

J gene: TRBJ2-2
D gene: NA
V gene: TRBV25-1
CDR3 protein: CASRDYQNTGELFF

J gene: TRBJ1-2
D gene: NA
V gene: TRBV5-5
CDR3 protein: CASSLERLGNYGYTF

J gene: TRBJ2-3
D gene: NA
V gene: TRBV4-2
CDR3 protein: CASSQEYQRPTRNTQYF

J gene: TRBJ1-2
D gene: NA
V gene: TRBV7-8
CDR3 protein: CASSLAQTAYGYTF

J gene: TRBJ1-6
D gene: NA
V gene: TRBV5-4
CDR3 protein: CASSLAGVSSPLHF

J gene: TRBJ2-5
D gene: NA
V gene: TRBV30
CDR3 protein: CAWSQGSQETQYF

J gene: TRBJ1-1
D gene: NA
V gene: TRBV12-3/TRBV12-4
CDR3 protein: CASRHRSSVNTEAFF

J gene: TRBJ1-2
D gene: NA
V gene: TRBV30
CDR3 protein: CAWSVSPFDYNYGYTF

J gene: TRBJ2-7
D gene: TRBD2
V gene: TRBV6-1
CDR3 protein: CASSRLASHEQYF

J gene: TRBJ1-1
D gene: TRBD1
V gene: TRBV10-3
CDR3 protein: CAIGTEDKTNTEAFF

J gene: TRBJ1-5
D gene: NA
V gene: TRBV27
CDR3 protein: CASSHINQPQHF

J gene: TRBJ2-2
D gene: TRBD1
V gene: TRBV5-1
CDR3 protein: CASSQGQPGELFF

J gene: TRBJ2-1
D gene: NA
V gene: TRBV6-1
CDR3 protein: CASSEVDGISNEQFF

J gene: TRBJ1-4
D gene: NA
V gene: TRBV5-6
CDR3 protein: CASSVRAQGKANEKLFF

J gene: TRBJ1-3
D gene: NA
V gene: TRBV11-3
CDR3 protein: CASSLGPPNSGNTIYF

J gene: TRBJ1-2
D gene: NA
V gene: TRBV3-1
CDR3 protein: CASSQVETTGGYTF

J gene: TRBJ2-7
D gene: TRBD1
V gene: TRBV2
CDR3 protein: CASGDSSYEQYF

J gene: TRBJ2-7
D gene: TRBD1
V gene: TRBV3-1
CDR3 protein: CASSPLGTGVYEQYF

J gene: TRBJ1-6
D gene: NA
V gene: TRBV5-1
CDR3 protein: CASSSQGGNSPLHF

J gene: TRBJ2-2
D gene: NA
V gene: TRBV27
CDR3 protein: CASSRGWGESGELFF

J gene: TRBJ2-7
D gene: NA
V gene: TRBV5-1
CDR3 protein: CASSLLRNEQYF

J gene: TRBJ1-5
D gene: NA
V gene: TRBV12-3/TRBV12-4
CDR3 protein: CASSLKGERPQHF